The 13 T cell receptor beta chains below all came from one sample that was sequenced in a study of OX40 agonist ivuxolimab in advanced cancers. Clones were read by immunoSEQ multiplex PCR, and TCRdb kept only the in-frame ones, dropping some. The data show fewer than 90,000 clones, with about 91% seen just once and around 2.8% held by the top ten. Sequencing was performed on CD4+ or CD8+ T cells sorted from blood, taken in a trial of the OX40 agonist ivuxolimab. These receptors all come from an adult with an advanced solid tumor such as melanoma, head and neck, liver or kidney cancer.

The V gene is TRBV6-1, the J gene TRBJ2-4; D is ambiguous. Germline CDR1 and CDR2: MNHNS and SASEGT. The ends were cut back, 11 bases at V and 8 bases at J, with 13 bases in the middle. The CDR3 contains 11 residues. CDR3 region: CAQSAGDIQYF. The CDR3 DNA reads TGTGCCCAAAGCGCTGGGGACATTCAGTACTTC.

This clone was seen just once. The chain carries TRBV7-2 and TRBJ2-5; 7 bases map to TRBD2. V lost 5 bases to trimming and J lost 4 bases; unmatched junction nucleotides: 13. This CDR3 has 16 amino acids. The germline gives CDR1 SGHTA, CDR2 FQGNSA. As DNA, the CDR3 is TGTGCCAGCAGCGCCGGTGGGAGGGGTGACGGAGAGACCCAGTACTTC. Protein product: CASSAGGRGDGETQYF.

V is TRBV23-1 and J is TRBJ2-1; no clear D gene. TRBV23-1 is designated an ORF whose function remains uncertain. This CDR3 region has 15 residues. V gave up 2 bases and J gave up 9 bases, with 17 bases separating them. The CDR3 protein is CASSQVGKVIGEQFF. In DNA, the CDR3 is TGCGCCAGCAGTCAAGTTGGAAAAGTAATCGGTGAGCAGTTCTTC.

V gene TRBV4-2 combines with J gene TRBJ2-3; 8 nucleotides agree with TRBD1. The CDR3 covers 16 residues. Per the germline V gene, CDR1 is LGHNA and CDR2 is YNFKEQ. The V segment lost 4 bases and the J segment 6 bases; nucleotides outside the gene matches: 12. The chain's CDR3 is CASSPRQGRSSDTQYF. In DNA, the CDR3 is TGTGCCAGCAGCCCCCGACAGGGGCGCTCCTCCGATACGCAGTATTTT.

The chain uses TRBV19 and TRBJ1-4; no clear D gene. The CDR3 length is 15 residues. Germline CDR1 and CDR2: LNHDA and SQIVND (reference sequence). V was trimmed by 1 base and J by 0 bases, leaving 6 bases between them. The CDR3 DNA reads as TGTGCCAGTAGTATAGTACGGGCAACTAATGAAAAACTGTTTTTT. Translating gives CASSIVRATNEKLFF.

This clone appeared once. The V call is TRBV5-1, the J call TRBJ2-7; D is unclear. The CDR3 covers 14 residues. V was trimmed by 4 bases and J by 0 bases, leaving 11 bases between them. CDR1 is SGHRS, CDR2 YFSETQ, per germline. CDR3 bases: TGCGCCAGCAGCCAGGAGAGGAGCTCCTACGAGCAGTACTTC. It encodes CASSQERSSYEQYF. Based on the CDR3 plus reference TRBV5-1 and TRBJ2-7, the full variable domain is KAGVTQTPRYLIKTRGQQVTLSCSPISGHRSVSWYQQTPGQGLQFLFEYFSETQRNKGNFPGRFSGRQFSNSRSEMNVSTLELGDSALYLCASSQERSSYEQYFGPGTRLTVT.

The V gene is TRBV23-1, the J gene TRBJ2-1; either TRBD1 or TRBD2 may supply D (5 bases each). TRBV23-1 counts as an open reading frame of uncertain function. This CDR3 is built from 17 residues. The V gene lost 4 bases and the J gene lost 2 bases, with 18 bases spanning the gap. CDR3 sequence: CASSRSGPSEAYNEQFF. The DNA of the CDR3 is TGCGCCAGCAGTCGATCGGGACCCTCGGAGGCCTACAATGAGCAGTTCTTC.

The chain joins TRBV11-2 to TRBJ1-4, with 10 bases aligning to TRBD1. The J segment lost 3 bases and the V segment lost 4 bases, leaving 5 bases of the junction unmatched. This CDR3 has 16 residues. CDR1 and CDR2 from the germline V gene are SGHAT and FQNNGV. The CDR3 reads CASSSGTGASNEKLFF. In DNA form, the CDR3 reads TGTGCCAGCAGCTCAGGGACAGGGGCGTCTAATGAAAAACTGTTTTTT.

The chain combines TRBV7-9 with TRBJ2-7, with TRBD1 identical over 7 bases. J gave up 1 base and V 4 bases, and 7 bases lay outside the gene matches. The CDR3 covers 15 residues. The germline gives CDR1 SEHNR, CDR2 FQNEAQ (reference sequence). This chain's CDR3 is CASSSRDRPSYEQYF. As DNA, the CDR3 is TGTGCCAGCAGCTCAAGGGACAGACCGTCCTACGAGCAGTACTTC.

Remarks on this clone: Other nucleotide sequences in the sample specify the same CDR3. The rearrangement joins TRBV5-1 to TRBJ2-3, with D unclear. Germline V CDR1 and CDR2: SGHRS, YFSETQ. Trimming removed 0 bases from V and 3 bases from J, with 5 bases in between. The CDR3 runs to 13 residues. CDR3 DNA: TGCGCCAGCAGCTTGGGGGGTACAGATACGCAGTATTTT. Its protein is CASSLGGTDTQYF.

V gene TRBV5-1 combines with J gene TRBJ2-2; a possible D gene is TRBD1 (6 bases). CDR1 SGHRS and CDR2 YFSETQ come from the germline V gene. The ends were cut back, 3 bases at V and 7 bases at J, with 13 bases in the middle. This CDR3 region has 14 residues. The CDR3 sequence: CASSSYRADGELFF. The CDR3 region has the DNA TGCGCCAGCAGCTCGTACAGGGCTGACGGGGAGCTGTTTTTT.

This sequence joins TRBV11-3 and TRBJ2-7; either TRBD1 or TRBD2 may supply D (6 bases each). Deletions cut 6 bases from V and 6 bases from J, with 15 bases between. CDR1 is SGHNT, CDR2 YENEEA, per germline. The CDR3 loop spans 13 amino acids. The chain's CDR3 is CASSLRRGAEQYF. The CDR3 nucleotides read TGTGCCAGCAGTCTGCGAAGGGGGGCCGAGCAGTACTTC.

The DNA for the CDR3 is TGCGCCAGCAGCTCGGGACAACAAGAGACCCAGTACTTC. Its translation is CASSSGQQETQYF. The V and J genes are TRBV5-1 and TRBJ2-5; D might be TRBD1 (6 bases). This CDR3 is 13 amino acids long. In germline, CDR1 is SGHRS, CDR2 YFSETQ. Between the trimmed V and J ends, which lost 3 bases and 2 bases, there was a span of 8 bases.